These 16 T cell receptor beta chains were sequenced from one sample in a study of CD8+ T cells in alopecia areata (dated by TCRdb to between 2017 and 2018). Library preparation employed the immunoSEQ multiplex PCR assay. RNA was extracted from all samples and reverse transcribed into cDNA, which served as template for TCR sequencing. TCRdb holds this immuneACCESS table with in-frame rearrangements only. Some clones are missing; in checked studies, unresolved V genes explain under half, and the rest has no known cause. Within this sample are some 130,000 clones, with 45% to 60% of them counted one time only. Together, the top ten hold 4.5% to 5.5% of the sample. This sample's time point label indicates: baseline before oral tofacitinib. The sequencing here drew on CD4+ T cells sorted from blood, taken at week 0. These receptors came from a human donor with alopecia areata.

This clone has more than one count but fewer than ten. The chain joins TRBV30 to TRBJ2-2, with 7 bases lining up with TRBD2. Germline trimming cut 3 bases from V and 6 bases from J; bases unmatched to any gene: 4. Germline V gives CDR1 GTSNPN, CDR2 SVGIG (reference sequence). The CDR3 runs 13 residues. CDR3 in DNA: TGTGCCTGGAGGCGGGGGTGGGCCGGGGAGCTGTTTTTT. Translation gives CAWRRGWAGELFF. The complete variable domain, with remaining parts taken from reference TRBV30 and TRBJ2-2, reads SQTIHQWPATLVQPVGSPLSLECTVEGTSNPNLYWYRQAAGRGLQLLFYSVGIGQISSEVPQNLSASRPQDRQFILSSKKLLLSDSGFYLCAWRRGWAGELFFGEGSRLTVL.

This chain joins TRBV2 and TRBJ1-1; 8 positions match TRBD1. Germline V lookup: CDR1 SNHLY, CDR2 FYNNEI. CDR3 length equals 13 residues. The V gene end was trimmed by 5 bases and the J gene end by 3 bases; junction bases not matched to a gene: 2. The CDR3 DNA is TGTGCCAGCAGTCAACAGGGGGACACTGAAGCTTTCTTT. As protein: CASSQQGDTEAFF.

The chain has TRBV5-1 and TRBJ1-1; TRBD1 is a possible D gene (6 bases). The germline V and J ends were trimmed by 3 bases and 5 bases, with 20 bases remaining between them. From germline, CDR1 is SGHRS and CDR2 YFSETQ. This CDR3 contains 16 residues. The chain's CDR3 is CASSSGARGDTTEAFF. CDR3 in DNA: TGCGCCAGCAGCTCCGGCGCCAGGGGCGATACAACTGAAGCTTTCTTT. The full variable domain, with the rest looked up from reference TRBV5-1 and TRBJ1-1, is KAGVTQTPRYLIKTRGQQVTLSCSPISGHRSVSWYQQTPGQGLQFLFEYFSETQRNKGNFPGRFSGRQFSNSRSEMNVSTLELGDSALYLCASSSGARGDTTEAFFGQGTRLTVV.

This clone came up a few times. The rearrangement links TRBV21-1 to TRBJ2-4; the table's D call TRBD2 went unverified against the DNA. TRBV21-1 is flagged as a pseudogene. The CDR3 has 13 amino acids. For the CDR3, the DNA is TGTGCCAGCAGCGACCGAGGGAAAAACATTCAGTACTTC. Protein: CASSDRGKNIQYF.

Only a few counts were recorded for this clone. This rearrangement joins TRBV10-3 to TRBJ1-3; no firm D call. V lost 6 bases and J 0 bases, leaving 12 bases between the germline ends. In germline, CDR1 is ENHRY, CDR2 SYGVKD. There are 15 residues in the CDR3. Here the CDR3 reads CAIRPGRTSGNTIYF. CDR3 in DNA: TGTGCCATCAGACCAGGACGGACCTCTGGAAACACCATATATTTT.

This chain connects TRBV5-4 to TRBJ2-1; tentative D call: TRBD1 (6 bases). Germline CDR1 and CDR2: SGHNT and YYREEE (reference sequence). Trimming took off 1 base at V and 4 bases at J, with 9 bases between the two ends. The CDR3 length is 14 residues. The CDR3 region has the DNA TGTGCCAGCAGCTTGCCGGGACATTACAATGAGCAGTTCTTC. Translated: CASSLPGHYNEQFF.

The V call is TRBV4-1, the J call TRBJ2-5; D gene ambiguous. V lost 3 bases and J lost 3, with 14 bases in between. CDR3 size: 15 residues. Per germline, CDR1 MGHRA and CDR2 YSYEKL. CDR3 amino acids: CASSQGIEAEETQYF. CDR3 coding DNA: TGCGCCAGCAGCCAGGGGATAGAGGCCGAAGAGACCCAGTACTTC.

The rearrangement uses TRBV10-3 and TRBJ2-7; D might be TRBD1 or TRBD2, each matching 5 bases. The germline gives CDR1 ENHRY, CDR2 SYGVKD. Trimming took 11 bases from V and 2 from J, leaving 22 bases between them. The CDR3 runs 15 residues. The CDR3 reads CAVPPGADSTYEQYF. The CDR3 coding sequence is TGTGCCGTCCCTCCCGGGGCGGATTCCACCTACGAGCAGTACTTC.

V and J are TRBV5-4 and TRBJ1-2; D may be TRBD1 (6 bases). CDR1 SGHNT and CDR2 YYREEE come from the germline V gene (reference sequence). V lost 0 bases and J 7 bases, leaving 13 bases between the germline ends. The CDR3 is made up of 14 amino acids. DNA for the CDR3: TGTGCCAGCAGCTTGGCGGAGGGGGTGCGTGGCTACACCTTC. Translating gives CASSLAEGVRGYTF.

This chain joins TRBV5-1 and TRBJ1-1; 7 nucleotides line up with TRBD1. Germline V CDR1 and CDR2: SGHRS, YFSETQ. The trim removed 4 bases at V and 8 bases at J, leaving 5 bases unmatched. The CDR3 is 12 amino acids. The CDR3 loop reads CASSLAGGEAFF. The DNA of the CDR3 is TGCGCCAGCAGCCTTGCAGGGGGAGAAGCTTTCTTT.

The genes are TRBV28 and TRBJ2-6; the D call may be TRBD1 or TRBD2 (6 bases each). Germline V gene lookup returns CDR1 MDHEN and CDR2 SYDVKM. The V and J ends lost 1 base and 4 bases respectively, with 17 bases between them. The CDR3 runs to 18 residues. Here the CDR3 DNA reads TGTGCCAGCAGTTTATCCGAGGGTAGGGGGGACGGGGCCAACGTCCTGACTTTC. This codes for CASSLSEGRGDGANVLTF. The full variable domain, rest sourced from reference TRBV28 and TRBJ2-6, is DVKVTQSSRYLVKRTGEKVFLECVQDMDHENMFWYRQDPGLGLRLIYFSYDVKMKEKGDIPEGYSVSREKKERFSLILESASTNQTSMYLCASSLSEGRGDGANVLTFGAGSRLTVL.

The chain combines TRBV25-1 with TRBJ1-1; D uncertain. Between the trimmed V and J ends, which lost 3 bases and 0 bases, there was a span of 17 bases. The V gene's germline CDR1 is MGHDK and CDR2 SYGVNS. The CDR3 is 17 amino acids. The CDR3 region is CASSEDPEGYMNTEAFF. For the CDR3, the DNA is TGTGCCAGCAGTGAGGACCCCGAGGGTTACATGAACACTGAAGCTTTCTTT.

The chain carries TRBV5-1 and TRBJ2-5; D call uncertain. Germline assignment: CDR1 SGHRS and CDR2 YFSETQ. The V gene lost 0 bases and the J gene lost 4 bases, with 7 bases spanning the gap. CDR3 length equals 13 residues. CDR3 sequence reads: CASSLAKIETQYF. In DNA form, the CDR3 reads TGCGCCAGCAGCTTGGCCAAGATAGAGACCCAGTACTTC. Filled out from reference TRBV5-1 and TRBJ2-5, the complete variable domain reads KAGVTQTPRYLIKTRGQQVTLSCSPISGHRSVSWYQQTPGQGLQFLFEYFSETQRNKGNFPGRFSGRQFSNSRSEMNVSTLELGDSALYLCASSLAKIETQYFGPGTRLLVL.

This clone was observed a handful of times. The CDR3 region is CASGLVEPTGDEQFF. The CDR3 DNA is TGTGCTAGTGGTTTGGTAGAACCGACGGGCGATGAGCAGTTCTTC. The chain recombines TRBV12-5 with TRBJ2-1; the D is unclear. The CDR3 extends over 15 amino acids. CDR1 is LGHNT, CDR2 FRNRAP, per germline. Trimming took 0 bases from V and 8 from J, leaving 14 bases between them.

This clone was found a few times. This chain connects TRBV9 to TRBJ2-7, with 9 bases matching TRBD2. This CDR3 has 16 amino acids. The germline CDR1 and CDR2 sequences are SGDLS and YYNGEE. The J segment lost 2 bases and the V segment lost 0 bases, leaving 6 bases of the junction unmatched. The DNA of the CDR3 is TGTGCCAGCAGCGTAGACCCTCGGACTAGCGCCTACGAGCAGTACTTC. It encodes CASSVDPRTSAYEQYF.

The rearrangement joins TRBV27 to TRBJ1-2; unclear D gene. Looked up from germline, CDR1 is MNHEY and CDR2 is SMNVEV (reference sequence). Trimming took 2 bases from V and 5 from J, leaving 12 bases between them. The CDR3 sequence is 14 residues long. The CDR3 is CASSLENPPYGYTF. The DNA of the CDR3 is TGTGCCAGCAGTTTAGAAAACCCGCCGTATGGCTACACCTTC.